The present entry profiles one T cell receptor beta chain with its context. Its matching antigen is unknown. The sample originates from a study of T cell responses to AZD1222 COVID-19 vaccine. The CDR3 sequence is 14 residues long. The germline gives CDR1 WNHNN, CDR2 SYGVQD (reference sequence). Trimming cost V 4 bases and J 1 base, with 7 bases left between them. Regarding the study as a whole: Along spike, vaccine-associated CD4 TCRs were found throughout, with dominance at 160-218 and 743-854. It should be noted that donors were predominantly white British and more often female, and clonal diversity was possibly underestimated. At baseline, just five to seven AZD1222 recipients tested seropositive.

Sequencing was performed with immunoSEQ multiplex PCR; in TCRdb, only in-frame clones are kept and a portion is missing. The sample shows 120,000 or so clones, just over 90% of them seen only once. The receptor was derived from an adult in good health. The sample was peripheral blood, taken on day 0 of AZD1222 vaccination. The rearrangement uses TRBV10-1 and TRBJ2-2; D is unresolved. Here the CDR3 reads CASSAGRNTGELFF. As DNA, the CDR3 is TGCGCCAGCAGTGCAGGACGGAACACCGGGGAGCTGTTTTTT.